Given below is one TCR beta chain in context. Its antigen is as yet unknown. Assay: immunoSEQ multiplex PCR; the TCRdb copy retains only in-frame clones and omits some. The table has tens of thousands of clones, approximately 73% seen once. This sample stems from a study of T cells after posttransplantation cyclophosphamide. Study-wide results and limits: Recipient CMV seropositivity and CMV reactivation strongly tracked TRB clonality. Later post-transplant blood repertoires were often dominated by donor CD8+ memory clones.

On the day of bone marrow donation, the related graft donor provided peripheral blood. With 4 bases removed from V and 1 base from J, the gap between germline ends came to 20 bases. This CDR3 is 17 amino acids long. Germline V gene sequence: CDR1 MDHEN, CDR2 SYDVKM. This TCR derives from a woman aged 55-70 years in good health, CMV-negative, and a related stem cell transplant donor. The material sequenced was memory CD4+ T cells sorted from PBMCs. The chain uses TRBV28 and TRBJ2-7; TRBD1 might be the D (8 bases). The CDR3 is CASSYPWTGRGSYEQYF. The DNA of the CDR3 is TGTGCCAGCAGTTACCCGTGGACAGGGCGGGGGTCCTACGAGCAGTACTTC.